The 32 T cell receptor beta chains below all came from one sample that was sequenced in a study of early T cells in non-severe SARS-CoV-2 infection. MiXCR, applied by TCRdb to the 5' RACE reads, yields one record per CDR3 protein. The sample records tens of thousands of distinct CDR3 sequences, less than 6.5% being singletons. Sequencing was done on a sample of whole blood. Receptors were obtained from an adult who was a healthcare worker with PCR-confirmed SARS-CoV-2 infection or an uninfected control (not recorded which).

The chain joins TRBV19 to TRBJ2-5; a possible D gene is TRBD1 (5 bases). The V and J ends lost 3 bases and 5 bases respectively, with 19 bases between them. The CDR3 is made up of 16 amino acids. Germline V gene data show CDR1 as LNHDA and CDR2 as SQIVND (reference sequence). CDR3 in DNA: TGTGCCAGTAGTATGCCGCAGGGAATCTTGGCGGAGACCCAGTACTTC. It codes for CASSMPQGILAETQYF.

The CDR3 DNA follows: TGTGCCAGCTCATCCCGGGCTGAAGCTTTCTTT. Translating it yields CASSSRAEAFF. The gene calls are TRBV18 and TRBJ1-1; D is ambiguous. With 5 bases removed from V and 6 bases from J, the gap between germline ends came to 7 bases. Germline CDR1 is KGHSH and CDR2 is LQKENI. The CDR3 spans 11 residues.

This clonotype was counted ten times or more. The chain joins TRBV11-2 to TRBJ2-2, with TRBD2 as a possible D gene (5 bases). V lost 5 bases to trimming and J lost 7 bases, with 17 bases between them. The CDR3 has 15 residues. From germline, CDR1 is SGHAT and CDR2 FQNNGV. The CDR3 sequence: CASSLSPRAIGELFF. The CDR3 DNA reads as TGTGCCAGCAGCCTCAGCCCGAGGGCCATCGGGGAGCTGTTTTTT. Combining the CDR3 with reference TRBV11-2 and TRBJ2-2 gives the whole variable domain EAGVAQSPRYKIIEKRQSVAFWCNPISGHATLYWYQQILGQGPKLLIQFQNNGVVDDSQLPKDRFSAERLKGVDSTLKIQPAKLEDSAVYLCASSLSPRAIGELFFGEGSRLTVL.

There are a few counts of this clonotype. The chain joins TRBV7-9 to TRBJ2-2; D might be TRBD1 or TRBD2, each matching 7 bases. This CDR3 has 15 residues. Germline V gene data show CDR1 as SEHNR and CDR2 as FQNEAQ (reference sequence). The ends were cut back, 5 bases at V and 3 bases at J, with 13 bases in the middle. CDR3 protein: CASSQQGRDTGELFF. DNA of the CDR3: TGTGCCAGCAGCCAACAGGGGAGGGACACCGGGGAGCTGTTTTTT.

This clonotype was detected many times. The chain couples TRBV4-2 to TRBJ2-2; weak D call: TRBD2 (5 bases). The ends were cut back, 0 bases at V and 2 bases at J, with 7 bases in the middle. The germline gives CDR1 LGHNA, CDR2 YNFKEQ. The CDR3 spans 15 residues. CDR3 loop: CASSQEGSNTGELFF. CDR3 DNA sequence: TGTGCCAGCAGCCAAGAAGGGAGCAACACCGGGGAGCTGTTTTTT.

This clonotype was detected many times. The chain joins TRBV12-3 or TRBV12-4 to TRBJ2-1; 8 nucleotides match TRBD2. This CDR3 is built from 12 residues. Germline trimming cut 8 bases from V and 4 bases from J; bases unmatched to any gene: 1. CDR3 in amino acids: CASRGGYNEQFF. Here the CDR3 DNA reads TGTGCCAGCCGGGGGGGTTACAATGAGCAGTTCTTC.

The table lists this clonotype with a few counts. The chain has TRBV18 and TRBJ2-7; D tentatively reads TRBD1 or TRBD2 (5 bases each). CDR3 length: 16 amino acids. The germline V gene encodes CDR1 KGHSH and CDR2 LQKENI. The ends were cut back, 1 base at V and 5 bases at J, with 18 bases in the middle. CDR3 loop: CASSPLVGEGMNEQYF. The CDR3 coding sequence is TGTGCCAGCTCACCACTTGTGGGGGAAGGGATGAACGAGCAGTACTTC.

This clonotype showed up just a few times. The chain combines TRBV20-1 with TRBJ2-6; D is undetermined. Germline loops: CDR1 DFQATT, CDR2 SNEGSKA (reference sequence). V gave up 2 bases and J gave up 3 bases, with 2 bases separating them. The CDR3 runs 12 residues. CDR3 in amino acids: CSARSGANVLTF. The CDR3 coding sequence is TGCAGTGCTAGAAGTGGGGCCAACGTCCTGACTTTC.

This clonotype was observed at least ten times. V is TRBV12-2 and J is TRBJ2-7; the table's D call of TRBD2 was not tested on the DNA. TRBV12-2 is assigned pseudogene status. This CDR3 is built from 17 residues. The CDR3 region is CASRPIPGEGLYYEQYF. The DNA for the CDR3 is TGTGCAAGTCGCCCAATCCCCGGGGAGGGTCTATACTACGAGCAGTACTTC.

This clonotype was picked up many times. This sequence joins TRBV19 and TRBJ2-2; perhaps TRBD1 as D (5 bases). Trimming removed 3 bases at V and 9 bases at J, with 14 bases between. CDR1 is LNHDA and CDR2 is SQIVND in the germline V gene (reference sequence). The CDR3 is 14 amino acids. The CDR3 protein is CASSIGASPWELFF. As DNA, the CDR3 is TGTGCCAGTAGTATTGGGGCCTCTCCCTGGGAGCTGTTTTTT.

V gene TRBV10-3 combines with J gene TRBJ2-5; TRBD1 matches at 10 bases. The V segment lost 6 bases and the J segment 3 bases; nucleotides outside the gene matches: 4. The CDR3 contains 14 residues. CDR1 ENHRY and CDR2 SYGVKD come from the germline V gene. The CDR3 nucleotides are TGTGCCATCAGCGCGGGGACAGGGGAAGAGACCCAGTACTTC. This translates into CAISAGTGEETQYF.

The V gene is TRBV2, the J gene TRBJ2-1; TRBD1 is a possible D gene (6 bases). Trimming took 8 bases from V and 5 from J, leaving 13 bases between them. The CDR3 has 13 amino acids. From germline, CDR1 is SNHLY and CDR2 FYNNEI. The CDR3 region is CASLVQGNNEQFF. DNA of the CDR3: TGTGCCAGCTTGGTGCAGGGGAACAATGAGCAGTTCTTC.

The chain uses TRBV11-2 and TRBJ2-7, with D perhaps TRBD2 (5 bases). V was cut by 3 bases and J by 2 bases, with 14 bases left in between. CDR3 length: 15 amino acids. Germline CDR1 SGHAT, CDR2 FQNNGV. The CDR3 nucleotides read TGTGCCAGCAGCTTGGCGGGCCAACTTACCTACGAGCAGTACTTC. Translated: CASSLAGQLTYEQYF.

This sequence joins TRBV28 and TRBJ2-7, with D possibly matching TRBD1 (6 bases). The V gene's germline CDR1 is MDHEN and CDR2 SYDVKM. Trimming removed 8 bases from V and 4 bases from J, with 12 bases in between. The CDR3 sequence is 12 residues long. CDR3: CASVNRAYEQYF. The CDR3 coding sequence is TGTGCCAGCGTAAACAGGGCTTACGAGCAGTACTTC. Using reference TRBV28 and TRBJ2-7 for the parts outside the CDR3, the full variable domain is DVKVTQSSRYLVKRTGEKVFLECVQDMDHENMFWYRQDPGLGLRLIYFSYDVKMKEKGDIPEGYSVSREKKERFSLILESASTNQTSMYLCASVNRAYEQYFGPGTRLTVT.

The V gene is TRBV20-1, the J gene TRBJ2-4; possible D gene TRBD1, 5 bases. The CDR3 has 17 residues. V shed 5 bases and J shed 0 bases, with 20 bases lying between them. Looked up from germline, CDR1 is DFQATT and CDR2 is SNEGSKA (reference sequence). CDR3 coding DNA: TGCAGTGCTCTACCAGGCACTGGACAACTAGCCAAAAACATTCAGTACTTC. Translating it yields CSALPGTGQLAKNIQYF.

This chain joins TRBV27 and TRBJ1-6, with D unclear. The CDR3 sequence is 12 residues long. In germline, CDR1 is MNHEY, CDR2 SMNVEV (reference sequence). V shed 5 bases and J shed 8 bases, with 7 bases lying between them. The CDR3 loop reads CASSQQDSPLHF. CDR3 nucleotides: TGTGCCAGCAGTCAGCAAGATTCACCCCTCCACTTT.

Many counts were recorded for this clonotype. This sequence joins TRBV11-3 and TRBJ2-5; D is undetermined. Per germline, CDR1 SGHNT and CDR2 YENEEA. Trimming cost V 1 base and J 2 bases, with 5 bases left between them. The CDR3 totals 13 residues. Here the CDR3 DNA reads TGTGCCAGCAGCTTAGGGGTACAAGAGACCCAGTACTTC. Encoded protein: CASSLGVQETQYF.

This clonotype was seen repeatedly, ten times or more. This chain joins TRBV7-9 and TRBJ2-1, with 12 nucleotides matching TRBD2. Germline loops: CDR1 SEHNR, CDR2 FQNEAQ (reference sequence). This CDR3 is built from 13 residues. Unmatched junction bases numbered 3, after V lost 0 bases and J lost 15 bases. The CDR3 here is CASSLAGLAGLFF. CDR3 nucleotides: TGTGCCAGCAGCTTAGCTGGACTAGCGGGACTGTTCTTC. The entire variable domain, with the rest obtained from reference TRBV7-9 and TRBJ2-1, is as follows: DTGVSQNPRHKITKRGQNVTFRCDPISEHNRLYWYRQTLGQGPEFLTYFQNEAQLEKSRLLSDRFSAERPKGSFSTLEIQRTEQGDSAMYLCASSLAGLAGLFFGPGTRLTVL.

The V and J genes are TRBV28 and TRBJ1-2, with a possible D match to TRBD1 (6 bases). The CDR3 covers 15 residues. V dropped 4 bases and J dropped 0 bases, with 12 bases sitting between them. Germline V gives CDR1 MDHEN, CDR2 SYDVKM. Written as DNA, the CDR3 is TGTGCCAGCAGTTCCCCCGGGACAACTAACTATGGCTACACCTTC. Its protein product is CASSSPGTTNYGYTF.

This clonotype was recorded a few times. This chain links TRBV20-1 with TRBJ2-3; TRBD2 matches 11 bases. V shed 1 base and J 2 bases; nucleotides not matched to a gene: 5. This CDR3 comprises 16 residues. The germline V gene has CDR1 DFQATT and CDR2 SNEGSKA (reference sequence). CDR3 coding DNA: TGCAGTGCTAGAGTCGTAGCGGGAGGGCCCACAGATACGCAGTATTTT. It codes for CSARVVAGGPTDTQYF.

Ten or more counts support this clonotype. The V and J genes are TRBV28 and TRBJ2-2; no clear D. The V gene's germline CDR1 is MDHEN and CDR2 SYDVKM. The V end lost 3 bases, the J end lost 6 bases, and 8 bases lay between the germline ends. The CDR3 is made up of 13 amino acids. Here the CDR3 reads CASSLTYSGELFF. The CDR3, as DNA: TGTGCCAGCAGTTTGACGTACTCCGGGGAGCTGTTTTTT.

This clonotype was seen more than once but under ten times. The V call is TRBV20-1, the J call TRBJ1-1; 7 bases align to TRBD1. The germline gives CDR1 DFQATT, CDR2 SNEGSKA (reference sequence). The CDR3 is made up of 14 amino acids. V shed 1 base, J shed 1 base, and the junction held 3 bases outside the gene matches. The CDR3 loop is CSARADRTNTEAFF. CDR3 DNA: TGCAGTGCTAGAGCGGACAGGACGAACACTGAAGCTTTCTTT.

This clonotype was observed many times. The chain combines TRBV7-3 with TRBJ2-2; a possible D gene is TRBD2 (6 bases). Between the trimmed V and J ends, which lost 5 bases and 6 bases, there was a span of 19 bases. The CDR3 totals 16 residues. Germline CDR1 and CDR2: SGHTA and FQGTGA. The chain's CDR3 is CASSPQPAGGAGELFF. DNA for the CDR3: TGTGCCAGCAGCCCCCAACCCGCCGGGGGAGCCGGGGAGCTGTTTTTT.

This clonotype was counted ten times or more. The chain recombines TRBV18 with TRBJ2-5; D unresolved. Germline V lookup: CDR1 KGHSH, CDR2 LQKENI. The CDR3 is 16 residues long. The V and J ends lost 3 bases and 0 bases respectively, with 14 bases between them. The CDR3 loop reads CASSPSLIRYQETQYF. CDR3 DNA sequence: TGTGCCAGCTCACCTTCTTTAATCCGGTACCAAGAGACCCAGTACTTC.

This clonotype was counted ten times or more. The gene calls are TRBV10-1 and TRBJ2-7; TRBD2 agrees at 8 bases. Per the germline V gene, CDR1 is WNHNN and CDR2 is SYGVQD (reference sequence). The CDR3 is made up of 15 amino acids. Unmatched junction bases numbered 6, after V lost 5 bases and J lost 0 bases. In DNA, the CDR3 is TGCGCCAGCAGTCTTAGCGGGGCGAGCTCCTACGAGCAGTACTTC. It translates to CASSLSGASSYEQYF.

This chain joins TRBV6-2 or TRBV6-3 and TRBJ2-7; the D is unclear. CDR1 is MNHEY and CDR2 is SVGEGT in the germline V gene. The CDR3 covers 13 residues. V gave up 0 bases and J gave up 2 bases, with 5 bases separating them. The CDR3 loop reads CASSYSTPYEQYF. The CDR3 DNA is TGTGCCAGCAGTTACTCTACTCCCTACGAGCAGTACTTC.

Ten or more counts support this clonotype. The V call is TRBV24-1, the J call TRBJ1-4; TRBD1 matches at 8 bases. The CDR3 runs 15 residues. Looked up from germline, CDR1 is KGHDR and CDR2 is SFDVKD. Unmatched junction bases numbered 7, after V lost 3 bases and J lost 8 bases. This CDR3 reads CATSDPGQGGEKLFF. The CDR3 nucleotides read TGTGCCACCAGTGATCCTGGACAGGGAGGCGAAAAACTGTTTTTT.

Worth noting for this clonotype: A much larger clone sits a single nucleotide away, making a read error possible. The J gene is TRBJ2-7, the V gene TRBV5-4; 11 bases are a match to TRBD2. TRBJ2-1 explains the end of the DNA better; the J call may be wrong. The CDR3 is 14 amino acids. The germline V gene encodes CDR1 SGHNT and CDR2 YYREEE (reference sequence). CDR3 in DNA: TGTGCCAGCAGCTTAAAACTAGCGGGAGAGGAGCAGTTCTTC. Translating gives CASSLKLAGEEQFF.

The gene calls are TRBV6-1 and TRBJ2-7, with a tentative D call TRBD2 (5 bases). This CDR3 spans 15 amino acids. The V gene lost 5 bases and the J gene lost 9 bases, with 23 bases spanning the gap. Germline V gene sequence: CDR1 MNHNS, CDR2 SASEGT. The CDR3 region has the DNA TGTGCCAGCAGTTCATTGGACTTCACCCTACGAGGGCAGTACTTC. Protein product: CASSSLDFTLRGQYF.

Many counts were recorded for this clonotype. The rearrangement uses TRBV7-9 and TRBJ2-2; no firm D call. The CDR3 has 12 amino acids. V lost 5 bases and J lost 8, with 9 bases in between. CDR1 and CDR2 from the germline V gene are SEHNR and FQNEAQ (reference sequence). The CDR3 coding sequence is TGTGCCAGCAGCCCTCCTACGGGGGAGCTGTTTTTT. It specifies CASSPPTGELFF.

This clonotype has just a few counts. V usage is TRBV12-3 or TRBV12-4 and J usage is TRBJ2-1; D is unclear. V shed 8 bases and J shed 10 bases, with 18 bases lying between them. The CDR3 covers 13 residues. Here the CDR3 reads CASYQRPNSEQFF. In DNA form, the CDR3 reads TGTGCCAGCTATCAACGGCCTAATTCCGAGCAGTTCTTC.

This clonotype has at least ten counts. This chain joins TRBV7-2 and TRBJ1-5; D ambiguous. Germline V gives CDR1 SGHTA, CDR2 FQGNSA. This CDR3 has 14 residues. Deletions cut 1 base from V and 4 bases from J, with 8 bases between. As DNA, the CDR3 is TGTGCCAGCAGCTTAGGGCACCTTAATCAGCCCCAGCATTTT. Its protein product is CASSLGHLNQPQHF.